The text below deals with one TCR beta chain. Its binding antigen is unknown. Per-base qualities were not stored, and no clone one base away is much larger. The CDR3 numbers 15 residues from cysteine through phenylalanine. Of all the DNA, just the CDR3 is kept, 45 bases in frame from base 1. V drops 1 base and J drops 3 bases, leaving 9 bases in between. Sequences SGHTA (CDR1) and FQGNSA (CDR2) are obtained from the germline V gene. The data were taken from a study of PD-L1 blockade in urothelial cancer (dated by TCRdb to about 2017). With respect to the entire study: Every patient began therapy in the mid-2010s and was given atezolizumab 1,200 mg intravenously every 3 weeks. Blood samples were analyzed 3 weeks after the start of treatment (second dose) and 6 weeks after the start of treatment. Durable clinical benefit was achieved by nine patients and was not achieved by 20 patients. About nine tenths of the roughly 29 patients were identified as males with urothelial cancer of bladder origin, and a prior smoking history was reported by 18 of 29 patients. Pretreatment blood TCR-seq was available for around 29 patients, at least one posttreatment blood collection was obtained for around 24 patients, and tumor TCR-seq was available for around 24 patients. Whole exome sequencing and RNA sequencing of pretreatment tumors were performed alongside TCR sequencing in the same patients. Blood samples gave a median of about 130,000 T cells and 80,000 to 95,000 unique TCRs, with a median clonality of approximately 0.08. An ECOG performance status of 0 or 1 was recorded for the patients, and 0 to 3 prior chemotherapy regimens had been received by the patients. Pretreatment tumor samples, along with matched peripheral blood serially collected before and after atezolizumab treatment, were subjected to TCR sequencing. Durable clinical benefit was defined as progression-free survival longer than 6 months, and TCR features were also tested against progression-free and overall survival. An exploratory multi-omic analysis was conducted of the somatic, immune and clinical correlates of response to PD-L1 blockade with atezolizumab in urothelial cancer. The investigation overall reported the following: Because of the small sample size (n ≈ 29) and the many exploratory analyses performed, the results are intended to be regarded as hypothesis-generating. Improved progression-free and overall survival was found to be associated with pretreatment peripheral blood TCR clonality below the median. Patients with durable benefit showed greater expansion of tumor-associated TCR clones in peripheral blood 3 weeks after starting treatment (n ≈ 23, p = 0.022).

The cohort included 29 patients with locally advanced or metastatic urothelial carcinoma who were treated at Memorial Sloan Kettering on a trial protocol. Peripheral blood mononuclear cells were collected from each patient pretreatment and during treatment, giving between 1 and 8 total time points per patient. The Qiagen DNeasy Blood extraction kit was used to purify genomic DNA from total PBMCs and tumor samples. PBMCs were collected pretreatment and during treatment and were isolated and stored as previously described. Synthetic TCR analog templates were spiked into each PCR so that absolute template abundance could be estimated from read counts. The immunoSEQ assay was used to amplify TCRbeta CDR3 regions from genomic DNA with bias-controlled V and J gene primers. Rearranged TCRbeta segments were sequenced at approximately 20X coverage. Per the authors' processing: Clustering was used to correct sequencing errors, and CDR3s were annotated against IMGT so that V, D and J genes could be assigned. Out-of-frame and stop-codon sequences were excluded, and only productive TCRbeta rearrangements were used in downstream analyses. To compute clonality, Shannon entropy was normalized by the log of the number of unique productive sequences and then subtracted from one. Fisher's exact test with Benjamini-Hochberg correction, at a threshold of adjusted p below 0.01, was used to find clones that differed between time points or between blood and tumor. This immuneACCESS table, as held by TCRdb, lists in-frame sequences with V and J called but not all clones. Of the missing ones, under half trace to an unresolved V gene in checked studies; the others have no known cause. That table supplies the V and J calls and clone size; D and trimming were determined from the DNA. In all, the sample holds about 30,000 clones, and roughly 76% of those were seen once. Under 2.5% of the sample comes from the top ten.

The sample was PBMCs, taken around atezolizumab (anti-PD-L1) treatment. The clonotype comes from a man in his fifties with urothelial cancer. The sequence joins TRBV7-2 to TRBJ2-2; TRBD1 is perhaps the D gene, given 5 matching bases. The CDR3 has the sequence CASSLVPRDTGELFF. The nucleotides read TGTGCCAGCAGCTTAGTCCCCAGGGACACCGGGGAGCTGTTTTTT.